The sequence of this T cell receptor beta chain was determined in a study of shared clonotypes between healthy human individuals (dated by TCRdb to the early 2020s). For context, the study as a whole: Three men and two women, aged 18 to 49 years, made up the cohort. Between about 0.85 and 9.5 billion PBMCs per donor were obtained by leukapheresis. For each donor, three plates each were used for CD4 naive and CD4 memory, two plates were used for CD8 naive, and one plate was used for CD8 memory. Libraries were prepared and TCR repertoires were sequenced by different laboratories using diverse techniques, in order to increase sequencing depth and limit assay-specific biases. To estimate repertoire size and how much clonotype sharing occurs between individuals, the study deeply sequenced the blood TCR repertoires of 5 or 6 healthy adults. The paper's findings and limits, for the study overall: Sampling was restricted to blood, and TCR repertoires in tissues likely differ from the TCR repertoires found in blood. Across a few donors, around 5.4% of naive CD4, approximately 3.5% of naive CD8, roughly 2.3% of memory CD4, and about 0.4% of memory CD8 clonotypes were shared. Pairwise subsampling indicated that sequencing depth was expected to affect the degree of clonotype sharing among donors. Estimated clonotype richness was generally larger for naive than for memory subsets. The genetic and exposure-history diversity represented was limited by the small number of donors. Clonotypes shared by all four sorted-subset donors showed higher generation probabilities than non-shared clonotypes. Even with the large sequencing depth, rarefaction of the sorted-subset datasets indicated that sequencing was incomplete.

Using the deep immunoSEQ assay, TCR CDR3 regions were amplified from genomic DNA by multiplex PCR. Extracted genomic DNA from each cell subset was distributed evenly across all wells of several immunoSEQ 96-well plates, and each plate was treated as a replicate. For sorted subsets, around 200 ng genomic DNA, equal to 25,000 to 35,000 T cell genomes, was loaded into each replicate PCR. Purified libraries were quantified with a Qubit 3.0 fluorometer, sized on a Bioanalyzer 2100, and re-quantified with the KAPA Library Quantification kit. A separate single-read 150-cycle Illumina NextSeq 550 flow cell was used to sequence each immunoSEQ 96-well plate. Concerning the study's data processing: The immunoSEQ output contained only junctional sequences without quality scores, so filtering could not match that applied to full-length reads. To assign V/J genes and CDR3, sequences were annotated using PyIR, a Python wrapper for IgBLAST v1.9, with IMGT germline references. Reads with weak V/J assignments (E-value above 1e-6), missing CDR3, stop codons, out-of-frame junctions, or ambiguous translated residues were removed. A V3J clonotype was defined by an identical inferred V gene, J gene, and CDR3 amino acid sequence. Percentage overlap between repertoires was computed as shared unique clonotypes divided by the size of the smaller repertoire. RTK rarefaction, the Chao1 estimator, and Recon v2.1 estimates of unobserved clonotypes were used to assess repertoire richness. Generation probabilities were computed with OLGA for all TCRbeta clonotypes obtained by the gDNA method from several donors. Sourced from immuneACCESS, this table was stored by TCRdb with only in-frame sequences that have V and J called. A share of the clones is absent; for the studies checked, an unresolved V gene accounts for under half, and the remainder has no known explanation. The V and J calls and clone size come from that table; D and trimming were worked out from the DNA. For this sample there are approximately 2,200,000 clones; just over 90% appear just once. The ten largest clones take up 1.7% of the sample.

The cysteine opens and the phenylalanine closes a CDR3 of 15 amino acids. Here the CDR3 DNA is all that survives: 45 bases in frame from base 1. V is shortened by 1 base, J by 6 bases, and the region joining them spans 15 bases. CDR1 and CDR2, per the germline V gene (reference sequence), are LNHNV and YYDKDF. CD8 naive samples were CD45RO-negative cells positively selected for CCR7, giving a CD45RA+CCR7+ population that excluded TemRA cells. Donors were healthy HIV-negative adults with no recently reported acute infections or vaccinations. Every donor was a Caucasian adult residing in Nashville, Tennessee, USA. Blood was obtained by leukapheresis, after which PBMCs were separated by Ficoll-Histopaque density gradient centrifugation and cryopreserved in liquid nitrogen vapor phase. Analytical flow cytometry was used to check the purity and quantity of every magnetically sorted T cell population. Each sorted fraction had its genomic DNA isolated and then quantified by UV absorbance on a Nanodrop 2000c.

Only one count was recorded for this clone. The clone's antigen remains unknown. The input lacks base qualities; no much larger clone sits a single base away. The TCR sequence derives from a man aged 18 to 30 in good health. Some clones in this sample may be carry-over from other donors' samples. The sequencing input was naive CD8+ T cells from PBMCs. According to the study, the label for this sample's cell subset or site signals: CD45RA+CCR7+. The chain is made from TRBV15 and TRBJ2-5, with TRBD2 tentatively as D gene (6 bases match). The CDR3 protein is CATSRVWRGEQTQYF. The nucleotide sequence is TGTGCCACCAGCAGAGTTTGGCGGGGAGAGCAGACCCAGTACTTC.